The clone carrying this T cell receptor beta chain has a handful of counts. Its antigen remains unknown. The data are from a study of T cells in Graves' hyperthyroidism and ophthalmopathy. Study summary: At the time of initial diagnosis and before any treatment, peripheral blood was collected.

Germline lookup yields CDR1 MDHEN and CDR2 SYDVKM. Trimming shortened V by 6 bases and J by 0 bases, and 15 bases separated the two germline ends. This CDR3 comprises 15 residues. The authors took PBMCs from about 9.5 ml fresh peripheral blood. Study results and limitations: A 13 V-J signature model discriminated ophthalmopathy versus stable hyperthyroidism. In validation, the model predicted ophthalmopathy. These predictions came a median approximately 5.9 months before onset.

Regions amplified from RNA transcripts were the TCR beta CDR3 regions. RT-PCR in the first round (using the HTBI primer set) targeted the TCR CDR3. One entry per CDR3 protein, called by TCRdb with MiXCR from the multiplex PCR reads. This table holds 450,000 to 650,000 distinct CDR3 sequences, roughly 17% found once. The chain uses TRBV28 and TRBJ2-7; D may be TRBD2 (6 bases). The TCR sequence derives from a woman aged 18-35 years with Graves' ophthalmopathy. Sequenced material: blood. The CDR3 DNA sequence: TGTGCCAGCAGCCCGGGGGACTTGAGCTCCTACGAGCAGTACTTC. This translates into CASSPGDLSSYEQYF.